The source of this TCR beta chain is a study of blood T cell repertoires in COVID-19. The germline gives CDR1 ENHRY, CDR2 SYGVKD. V lost 6 bases and J 3 bases, leaving 14 bases between the germline ends. This CDR3 spans 14 amino acids. This clone was observed a single time. Source study methods: Cell counts per sample came from amplifying reference gene primers. TCRdb's copy holds only in-frame clones and misses some; the assay was immunoSEQ multiplex PCR. The D gene and trimming were derived from the DNA, and the V and J assignments and clone size from that table. This sample has fewer than 150,000 clones, with roughly 90% found just once.

Material for sequencing was peripheral blood. This clonotype was sampled from a man aged 50 or older with active or convalescent COVID-19. This chain links TRBV10-3 with TRBJ1-1; D call uncertain. CDR3 nucleotide sequence: TGTGCCATCAGATCTGGGAGTGCGGACACTGAAGCTTTCTTT. It encodes CAIRSGSADTEAFF.